This T cell receptor (beta chain) was documented in a study of blood T cell repertoires in COVID-19. Study details: There were acute and convalescent COVID-19 samples, and they came from the United States, Italy and Spain. PBMCs, B-cell-depleted T cells, or T cells provided the cDNA or gDNA that made up the material.

Across about two dozen US areas, participants ranged in age from about 18 to 90 years. Grouping used clinical history reported by participants in a survey and questionnaire. Sequencing used immunoSEQ multiplex PCR; TCRdb keeps in-frame clones, though not all of them. The data contain around 390,000 clones, roughly 89% of them singletons. Material: PBMCs or T cells enriched from blood (not recorded which). This receptor was obtained from a woman aged 50 to 60 who had recovered from COVID-19.

As DNA, the CDR3 is TGTGCCAGCAGCCCCGCCGGTGCAACTAATGAAAAACTGTTTTTT. Translated, it gives CASSPAGATNEKLFF. The rearrangement joins TRBV4-2 to TRBJ1-4; D gene uncertain. Trimming took 4 bases from V and 0 from J, leaving 9 bases between them. The germline V gene has CDR1 LGHNA and CDR2 YNFKEQ. The length of the CDR3 is 15 residues.